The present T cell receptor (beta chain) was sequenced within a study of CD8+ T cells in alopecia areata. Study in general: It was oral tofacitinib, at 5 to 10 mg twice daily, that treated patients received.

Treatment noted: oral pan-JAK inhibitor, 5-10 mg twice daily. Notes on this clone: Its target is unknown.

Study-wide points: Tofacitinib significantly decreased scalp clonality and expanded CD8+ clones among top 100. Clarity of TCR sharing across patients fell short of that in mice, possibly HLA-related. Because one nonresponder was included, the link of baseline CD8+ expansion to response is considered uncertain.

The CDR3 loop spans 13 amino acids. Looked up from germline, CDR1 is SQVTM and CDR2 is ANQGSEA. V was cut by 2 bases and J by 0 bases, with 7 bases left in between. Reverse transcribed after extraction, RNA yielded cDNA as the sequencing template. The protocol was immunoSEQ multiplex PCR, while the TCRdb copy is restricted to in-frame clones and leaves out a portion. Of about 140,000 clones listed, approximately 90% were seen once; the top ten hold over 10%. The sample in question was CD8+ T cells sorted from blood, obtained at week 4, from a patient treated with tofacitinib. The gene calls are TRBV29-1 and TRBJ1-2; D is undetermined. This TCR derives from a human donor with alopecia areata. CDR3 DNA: TGCAGCGTTGAATGGGGAACTAACTATGGCTACACCTTC. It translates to CSVEWGTNYGYTF.